This T cell receptor (beta chain) was identified in a study of technical replicates of blood from several donors. Profiling relied on immunoSEQ multiplex PCR, and the TCRdb table lists in-frame clones only, not all of them. The table includes tens of thousands of clones, 85% to 95% detected once. This receptor was taken from a human donor in good health. Sequencing was carried out using T cells isolated from PBMCs.

CDR3 amino acids: CASSPPTSGGNQETQYF. The DNA of the CDR3 is TGTGCCAGCTCACCTCCGACTAGCGGGGGCAACCAAGAGACCCAGTACTTC. This chain connects TRBV18 to TRBJ2-5, with 12 bases lining up with TRBD2. Germline CDR1 reads KGHSH; CDR2 reads LQKENI. The CDR3 spans 17 residues. Trimming removed 3 bases from V and 0 bases from J; junction bases left unmatched: 5.